One and the same sample provided the 18 T cell receptor beta chains below, sequenced in a study of technical replicates of blood from a handful of donors. Clones were read by immunoSEQ multiplex PCR, and TCRdb kept only the in-frame ones, dropping some. Here the sample spans tens of thousands of clones, around 92% being singletons. Material for sequencing was T cells isolated from PBMCs. The receptor set was obtained from a human donor in good health.

The V and J genes are TRBV4-2 and TRBJ2-1; a weak D match, TRBD1 (5 bases). This CDR3 is built from 16 residues. The germline V gene encodes CDR1 LGHNA and CDR2 YNFKEQ. The ends were cut back, 0 bases at V and 6 bases at J, with 15 bases in the middle. This CDR3 reads CASSQDTGNTVNEQFF. The DNA of the CDR3 is TGTGCCAGCAGCCAAGATACAGGAAATACGGTCAATGAGCAGTTCTTC.

V usage is TRBV7-6 and J usage is TRBJ2-5; 9 bases align to TRBD2. CDR1 is SGHVS, CDR2 FNYEAQ, per germline. The CDR3 runs to 14 residues. V trimming: 3 bases; J trimming: 3 bases; junction bases outside the gene matches: 2. In nucleotides, the CDR3 is TGTGCCAGCAGCTTCCGACTAGCGGAAGAGACCCAGTACTTC. Translation: CASSFRLAEETQYF.

This chain joins TRBV2 and TRBJ1-2; no clear D. V was shortened by 4 bases and J by 0 bases, with 9 bases between the two germline ends. The length of the CDR3 is 14 residues. Germline values: CDR1 SNHLY, CDR2 FYNNEI. CDR3 protein: CASSGSTANYGYTF. As DNA, the CDR3 is TGTGCCAGCAGTGGGTCCACAGCTAACTATGGCTACACCTTC.

The table lists this clone with a count of one. This chain connects TRBV5-5 to TRBJ1-2; 7 bases are shared with TRBD1. The J segment lost 4 bases and the V segment lost 0 bases, leaving 6 bases of the junction unmatched. The CDR3 has 15 amino acids. Germline CDR1 SGHKS, CDR2 YYEKEE (reference sequence). DNA of the CDR3: TGTGCCAGCAGCTTGGCTACCAGGGGGGTCTATGGCTACACCTTC. It codes for CASSLATRGVYGYTF.

This chain links TRBV7-2 with TRBJ1-1; no clear D. The CDR3 spans 13 residues. The germline CDR1 and CDR2 sequences are SGHTA and FQGNSA. Trimming shortened V by 4 bases and J by 1 base, and 7 bases separated the two germline ends. CDR3 in DNA: TGTGCCAGCAGCTCATCGAGGAACACTGAAGCTTTCTTT. Encoded protein: CASSSSRNTEAFF.

The chain recombines TRBV29-1 with TRBJ1-1; TRBD1 aligns across 8 bases. V was pared by 7 bases and J by 1 base, with 5 bases of the junction left unmatched. The CDR3 consists of 13 residues. In germline, CDR1 is SQVTM, CDR2 ANQGSEA. CDR3 bases: TGCAGCGCCCAACAGGGGGGGAACACTGAAGCTTTCTTT. Amino acid sequence: CSAQQGGNTEAFF.

This rearrangement joins TRBV7-9 to TRBJ2-7; 7 bases align to TRBD2. The trim removed 5 bases at V and 5 bases at J, leaving 15 bases unmatched. The CDR3 totals 16 residues. Germline V gene sequence: CDR1 SEHNR, CDR2 FQNEAQ (reference sequence). In DNA, the CDR3 is TGTGCCAGCAGCCCTTTCCTAAGGCAGGGAGGGAACGAGCAGTACTTC. Its protein is CASSPFLRQGGNEQYF.

The chain employs TRBV6-5 and TRBJ1-2; no reliable D call. Germline-derived CDR1 and CDR2 are MNHEY and SVGAGI. The CDR3 is 11 amino acids. Trimming pared 7 bases from V and 3 bases from J, leaving 6 bases between. CDR3 nucleotides: TGTGCCAGCAAAGGAGACTATGGCTACACCTTC. It is translated as CASKGDYGYTF.

The table lists this clone with a count of one. This chain connects TRBV11-2 to TRBJ2-3, with 10 bases matching TRBD2. V gave up 1 base and J gave up 2 bases; unmatched junction bases: 3. The CDR3 extends over 16 amino acids. Germline V gene lookup returns CDR1 SGHAT and CDR2 FQNNGV. CDR3 coding DNA: TGTGCCAGCAGCTTAGCTAGCGGGAGCATCACAGATACGCAGTATTTT. Translation: CASSLASGSITDTQYF.

This sequence joins TRBV25-1 and TRBJ2-1; TRBD2 matches at 8 bases. CDR3 size: 14 residues. CDR1 MGHDK and CDR2 SYGVNS come from the germline V gene. The trim removed 5 bases at V and 7 bases at J, leaving 7 bases unmatched. CDR3 loop: CASSMPGGPNEQFF. The DNA of the CDR3 is TGTGCCAGCAGTATGCCGGGAGGGCCAAATGAGCAGTTCTTC.

This rearrangement joins TRBV27 to TRBJ2-3; 7 bases are a match to TRBD1. The CDR3 is 15 amino acids. Germline V gene sequence: CDR1 MNHEY, CDR2 SMNVEV (reference sequence). With 6 bases clipped from V and 0 bases from J, the junction kept 6 bases outside the gene matches. The CDR3 sequence: CASSLGQYSTDTQYF. CDR3 coding DNA: TGTGCCAGCAGCCTGGGACAGTATAGCACAGATACGCAGTATTTT.

The gene calls are TRBV5-1 and TRBJ1-1; D unclear. CDR1 is SGHRS, CDR2 YFSETQ, per germline. The CDR3 sequence is 11 residues long. The V gene lost 5 bases and the J gene lost 5 bases, with 7 bases spanning the gap. CDR3 nucleotide sequence: TGCGCCAGCAGGACGGGAACTGAAGCTTTCTTT. Its protein is CASRTGTEAFF.

This chain joins TRBV30 and TRBJ2-1, with 7 bases fitting TRBD2. V shed 0 bases and J 3 bases; nucleotides not matched to a gene: 8. This CDR3 is 16 amino acids long. In germline, CDR1 is GTSNPN, CDR2 SVGIG (reference sequence). The CDR3 here is CAWSVQWDYVYNEQFF. The CDR3 DNA reads TGTGCCTGGAGTGTCCAGTGGGACTACGTCTACAATGAGCAGTTCTTC.

The chain couples TRBV30 to TRBJ2-7; TRBD1 might be the D (6 bases). The V end lost 3 bases, the J end lost 0 bases, and 9 bases lay between the germline ends. Germline lookup yields CDR1 GTSNPN and CDR2 SVGIG (reference sequence). The CDR3 is 13 amino acids. The CDR3: CAWRGAYSYEQYF. Written as DNA, the CDR3 is TGTGCCTGGAGGGGGGCTTACTCCTACGAGCAGTACTTC.

The chain joins TRBV7-3 to TRBJ1-2; D might be TRBD1 (6 bases). This CDR3 is 16 amino acids long. Trimming pared 2 bases from V and 3 bases from J, leaving 16 bases between. Germline CDR1 and CDR2: SGHTA and FQGTGA. In DNA, the CDR3 is TGTGCCAGCAGCTTAGACCGGGACACAAATTACTATGGCTACACCTTC. Its translation: CASSLDRDTNYYGYTF. The whole variable domain, filled in from reference TRBV7-3 and TRBJ1-2, reads GAGVSQTPSNKVTEKGKYVELRCDPISGHTALYWYRQSLGQGPEFLIYFQGTGAADDSGLPNDRFFAVRPEGSVSTLKIQRTERGDSAVYLCASSLDRDTNYYGYTFGSGTRLTVV.

The chain links TRBV5-1 to TRBJ2-1; the match to TRBD2 covers 9 bases. The V segment lost 2 bases and the J segment 5 bases; nucleotides outside the gene matches: 11. The CDR3 has 17 residues. The germline V gene has CDR1 SGHRS and CDR2 YFSETQ. The CDR3 loop reads CASSFGYSGRRDNEQFF. The DNA for the CDR3 is TGCGCCAGCAGCTTCGGCTATAGCGGGAGAAGGGACAATGAGCAGTTCTTC.

The gene calls are TRBV5-1 and TRBJ2-4, with D perhaps matching TRBD2 (6 bases). The V gene's germline CDR1 is SGHRS and CDR2 YFSETQ. V dropped 2 bases and J dropped 7 bases, with 13 bases sitting between them. This CDR3 region has 14 residues. The CDR3 DNA sequence: TGCGCCAGCAGCTTAGCGGGCCTAAATAACATTCAGTACTTC. It translates to CASSLAGLNNIQYF.

The chain joins TRBV28 to TRBJ2-7; 10 bases line up with TRBD2. The CDR3 consists of 17 residues. With V trimmed by 4 bases and J by 2 bases, 11 bases remained unmatched. The germline V gene encodes CDR1 MDHEN and CDR2 SYDVKM. CDR3 protein: CASSSLGSGRLPYEQYF. Written as DNA, the CDR3 is TGTGCCAGCAGTTCCCTCGGTAGCGGGAGGCTTCCCTACGAGCAGTACTTC.